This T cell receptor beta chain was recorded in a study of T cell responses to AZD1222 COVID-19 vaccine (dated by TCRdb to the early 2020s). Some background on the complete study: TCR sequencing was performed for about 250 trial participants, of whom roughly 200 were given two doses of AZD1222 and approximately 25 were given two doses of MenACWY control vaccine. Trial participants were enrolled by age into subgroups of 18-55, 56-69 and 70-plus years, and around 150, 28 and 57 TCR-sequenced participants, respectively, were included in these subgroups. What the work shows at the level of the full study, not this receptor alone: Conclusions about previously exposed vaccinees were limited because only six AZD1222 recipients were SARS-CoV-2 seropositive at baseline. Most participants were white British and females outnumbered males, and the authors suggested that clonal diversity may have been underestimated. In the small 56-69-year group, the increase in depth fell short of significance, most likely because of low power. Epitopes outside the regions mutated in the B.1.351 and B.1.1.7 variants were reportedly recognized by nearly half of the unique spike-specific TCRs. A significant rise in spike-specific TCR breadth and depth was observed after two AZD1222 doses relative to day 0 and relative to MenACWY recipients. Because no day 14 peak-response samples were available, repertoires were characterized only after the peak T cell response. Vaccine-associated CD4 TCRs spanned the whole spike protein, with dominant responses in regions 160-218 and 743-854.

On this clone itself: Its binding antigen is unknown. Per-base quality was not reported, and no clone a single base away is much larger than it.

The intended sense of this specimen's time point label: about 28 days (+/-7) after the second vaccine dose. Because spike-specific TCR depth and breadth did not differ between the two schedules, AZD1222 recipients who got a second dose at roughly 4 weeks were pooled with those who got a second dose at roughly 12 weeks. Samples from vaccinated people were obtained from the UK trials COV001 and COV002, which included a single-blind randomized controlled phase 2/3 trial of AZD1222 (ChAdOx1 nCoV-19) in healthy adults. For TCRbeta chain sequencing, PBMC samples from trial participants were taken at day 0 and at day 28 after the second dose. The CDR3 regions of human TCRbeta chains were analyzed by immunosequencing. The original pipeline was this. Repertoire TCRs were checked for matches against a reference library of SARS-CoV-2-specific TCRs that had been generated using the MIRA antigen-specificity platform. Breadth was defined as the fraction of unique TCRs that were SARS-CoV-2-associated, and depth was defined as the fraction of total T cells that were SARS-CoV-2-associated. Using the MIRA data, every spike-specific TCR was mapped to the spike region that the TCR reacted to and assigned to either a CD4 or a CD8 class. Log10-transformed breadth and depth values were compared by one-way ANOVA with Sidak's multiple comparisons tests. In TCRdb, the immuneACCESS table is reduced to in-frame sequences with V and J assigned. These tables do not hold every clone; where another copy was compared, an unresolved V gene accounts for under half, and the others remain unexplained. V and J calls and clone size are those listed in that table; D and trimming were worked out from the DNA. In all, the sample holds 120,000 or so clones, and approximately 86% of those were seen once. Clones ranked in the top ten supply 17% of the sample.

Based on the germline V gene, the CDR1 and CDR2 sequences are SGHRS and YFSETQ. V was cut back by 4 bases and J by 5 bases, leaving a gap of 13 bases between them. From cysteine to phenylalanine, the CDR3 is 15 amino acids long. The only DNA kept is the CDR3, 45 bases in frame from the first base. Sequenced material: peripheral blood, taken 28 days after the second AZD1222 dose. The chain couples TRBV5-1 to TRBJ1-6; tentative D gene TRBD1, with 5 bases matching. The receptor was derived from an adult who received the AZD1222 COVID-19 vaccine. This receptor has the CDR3 CASSMQGGDNSPLHF. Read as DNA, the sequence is TGCGCCAGCAGCATGCAGGGAGGCGATAATTCACCCCTCCACTTT.